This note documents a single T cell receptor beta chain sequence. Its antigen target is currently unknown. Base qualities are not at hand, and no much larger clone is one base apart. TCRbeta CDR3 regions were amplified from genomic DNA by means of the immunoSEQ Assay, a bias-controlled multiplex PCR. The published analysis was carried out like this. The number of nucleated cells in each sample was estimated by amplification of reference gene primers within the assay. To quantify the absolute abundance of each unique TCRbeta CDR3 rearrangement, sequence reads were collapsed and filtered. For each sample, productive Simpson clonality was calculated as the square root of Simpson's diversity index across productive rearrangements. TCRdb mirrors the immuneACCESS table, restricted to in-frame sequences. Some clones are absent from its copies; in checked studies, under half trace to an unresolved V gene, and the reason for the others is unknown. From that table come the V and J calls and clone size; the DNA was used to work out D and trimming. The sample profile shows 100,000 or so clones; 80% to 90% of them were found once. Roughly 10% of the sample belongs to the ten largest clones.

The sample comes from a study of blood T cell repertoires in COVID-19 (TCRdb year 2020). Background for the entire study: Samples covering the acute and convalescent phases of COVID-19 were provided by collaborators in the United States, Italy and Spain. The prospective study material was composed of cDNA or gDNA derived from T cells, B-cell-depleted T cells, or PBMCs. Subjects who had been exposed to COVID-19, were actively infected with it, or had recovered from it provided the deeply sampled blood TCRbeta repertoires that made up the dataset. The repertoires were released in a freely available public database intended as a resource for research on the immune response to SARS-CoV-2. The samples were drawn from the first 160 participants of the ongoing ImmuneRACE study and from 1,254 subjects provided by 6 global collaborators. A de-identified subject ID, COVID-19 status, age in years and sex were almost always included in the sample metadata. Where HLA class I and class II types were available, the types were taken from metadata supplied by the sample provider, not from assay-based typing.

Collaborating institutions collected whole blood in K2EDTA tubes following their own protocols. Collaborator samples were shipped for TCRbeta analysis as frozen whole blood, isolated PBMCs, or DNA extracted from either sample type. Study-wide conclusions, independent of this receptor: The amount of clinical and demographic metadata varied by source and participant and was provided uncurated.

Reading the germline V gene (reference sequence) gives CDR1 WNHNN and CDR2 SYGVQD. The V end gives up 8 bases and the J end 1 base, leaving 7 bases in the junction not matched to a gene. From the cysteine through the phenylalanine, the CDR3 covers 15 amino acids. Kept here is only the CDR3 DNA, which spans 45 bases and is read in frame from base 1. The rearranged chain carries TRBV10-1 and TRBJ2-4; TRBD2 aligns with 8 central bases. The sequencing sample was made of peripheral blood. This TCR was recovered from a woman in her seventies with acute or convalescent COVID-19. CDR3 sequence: CASPRVAGAKNIQYF. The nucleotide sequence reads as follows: TGCGCCAGCCCTCGGGTAGCGGGGGCCAAAAACATTCAGTACTTC.